The 21 T cell receptor beta chains listed next were all sequenced from one sample in a study of cytomegalovirus exposure and HLA in healthy donors (dated by TCRdb to the late 2010s). Library preparation was by the immunoSEQ multiplex PCR assay. For the multiplex PCR, a mixture combining 60 forward primers for TCR Vbeta segments and 13 reverse primers for TCR Jbeta segments was used. TCRdb took over this immuneACCESS table, retaining in-frame rearrangements with V and J assigned. Such tables are incomplete; in checked studies, under half of the missing clones stem from an unresolved V gene, and the remainder is unexplained. Recorded for this sample are about 200,000 clones; over 65% of them occurred a single time. Roughly a sixth of the sample belongs to the ten largest clones. The specimen sequenced was PBMCs. The receptors shown here come from a man aged 35-49 years in good health and CMV-seronegative.

The chain uses TRBV7-9 and TRBJ1-5, with D possibly matching TRBD1 (5 bases). CDR3 length equals 10 residues. Germline CDR1 SEHNR, CDR2 FQNEAQ (reference sequence). V lost 11 bases, J lost 5 bases, and 7 bases lay in between. As DNA, the CDR3 is TGTGCCGGAGGGGATCAGCCCCAGCATTTT. Amino acid sequence: CAGGDQPQHF.

The chain combines TRBV11-3 with TRBJ2-1; D uncertain. The germline V gene encodes CDR1 SGHNT and CDR2 YENEEA. With 4 bases removed from V and 6 bases from J, the gap between germline ends came to 10 bases. CDR3 length equals 13 residues. CDR3 sequence (DNA): TGTGCCAGCAGCTCCGGATCTAGCAATGAGCAGTTCTTC. It is translated as CASSSGSSNEQFF. Looking up the rest from reference TRBV11-3 and TRBJ2-1 gives the full variable domain: EAGVVQSPRYKIIEKKQPVAFWCNPISGHNTLYWYLQNLGQGPELLIRYENEEAVDDSQLPKDRFSAERLKGVDSTLKIQPAELGDSAVYLCASSSGSSNEQFFGPGTRLTVL.

The chain employs TRBV4-2 and TRBJ2-7; 7 positions agree with TRBD1. Per the germline V gene, CDR1 is LGHNA and CDR2 is YNFKEQ. V lost 5 bases and J lost 2; bases outside the gene matches: 3. The CDR3 sequence is 13 residues long. The CDR3 sequence is CASSGTAPYEQYF. The CDR3 bases are TGTGCCAGCAGCGGGACAGCTCCCTACGAGCAGTACTTC.

This clone was found a few times. The chain uses TRBV5-1 and TRBJ2-5; 11 bases match TRBD2. V lost 4 bases, J lost 2 bases, and 13 bases stayed unmatched. In germline, CDR1 is SGHRS, CDR2 YFSETQ. The CDR3 has 18 residues. The CDR3 sequence: CASSVSGTSGYTQETQYF. The CDR3 DNA reads as TGCGCCAGCAGCGTGTCCGGGACTAGCGGATATACTCAAGAGACCCAGTACTTC.

The V gene is TRBV6-5, the J gene TRBJ1-2; maybe TRBD1 (6 bases). Trimming took 6 bases from V and 2 from J, leaving 10 bases between them. The germline V gene has CDR1 MNHEY and CDR2 SVGAGI. CDR3 length: 13 amino acids. This chain's CDR3 is CASRQGTNYGYTF. DNA for the CDR3: TGTGCCAGCAGGCAGGGGACGAACTATGGCTACACCTTC.

This clone was seen a few times. The chain carries TRBV29-1 and TRBJ2-1, with D possibly matching TRBD1 (6 bases). This CDR3 has 13 residues. In germline, CDR1 is SQVTM, CDR2 ANQGSEA. V gave up 3 bases and J gave up 4 bases, with 10 bases separating them. The CDR3 nucleotides read TGCAGCGTTGACAGGCAGGGGTACAATGAGCAGTTCTTC. Translated: CSVDRQGYNEQFF.

This chain uses TRBV5-5 with TRBJ1-1, with 7 bases lining up with TRBD1. The ends lost 4 bases at V and 5 bases at J; junction bases unmatched: 8. The CDR3 loop spans 14 amino acids. Germline CDR1 reads SGHKS; CDR2 reads YYEKEE (reference sequence). DNA for the CDR3: TGTGCCAGCAGCCCTCGGACAGGCGTGACTGAAGCTTTCTTT. It codes for CASSPRTGVTEAFF.

The chain joins TRBV18 to TRBJ1-4; weak D call: TRBD1 (5 bases). V lost 5 bases and J 0 bases, leaving 10 bases between the germline ends. This CDR3 has 15 amino acids. Per germline, CDR1 KGHSH and CDR2 LQKENI. CDR3 coding DNA: TGTGCCAGCTCAAACCAGGGTGCAACTAATGAAAAACTGTTTTTT. Protein sequence: CASSNQGATNEKLFF.

V and J are TRBV28 and TRBJ1-6; 9 bases are shared with TRBD1. The junction had 7 bases not matched to a gene; V was cut back by 5 bases and J by 11 bases. CDR3 length equals 14 residues. From germline, CDR1 is MDHEN and CDR2 SYDVKM. The CDR3 reads CASSPGQGSPPLHF. CDR3 nucleotide sequence: TGTGCCAGCAGTCCCGGACAGGGGTCTCCACCCCTCCACTTT.

This sequence joins TRBV7-8 and TRBJ1-2, with D perhaps TRBD1 (5 bases). This CDR3 has 15 residues. Deletions cut 0 bases from V and 5 bases from J, with 13 bases between. CDR1 is SGHVS and CDR2 is FQNEAQ in the germline V gene. The CDR3 is CASSLASGTAYGYTF. The DNA for the CDR3 is TGTGCCAGCAGCTTAGCCTCCGGGACTGCATATGGCTACACCTTC.

The chain links TRBV7-6 to TRBJ1-4, with D possibly matching TRBD1 (6 bases). Germline V gene data show CDR1 as SGHVS and CDR2 as FNYEAQ. CDR3 length equals 20 residues. V lost 1 base and J lost 4, with 25 bases in between. The CDR3 protein is CASSLVPHLYRAKHNEKLFF. The CDR3 DNA follows: TGTGCCAGCAGCTTAGTGCCCCATCTATACAGGGCGAAACATAATGAAAAACTGTTTTTT.

There are a few counts of this clone. The CDR3 DNA follows: TGCGCCAGCAGCGACTGGGACAGGGGCCATCAGCCCCAGCATTTT. Its protein product is CASSDWDRGHQPQHF. The chain is built from TRBV10-1 and TRBJ1-5, with 10 nucleotides matching TRBD1. The CDR3 has 15 amino acids. V trimming: 6 bases; J trimming: 5 bases; junction bases outside the gene matches: 7. Germline CDR1 is WNHNN and CDR2 is SYGVQD (reference sequence).

The rearrangement joins TRBV7-2 to TRBJ1-1, with D maybe TRBD1 (5 bases). Trimming took off 0 bases at V and 3 bases at J, with 14 bases between the two ends. Germline V gene lookup returns CDR1 SGHTA and CDR2 FQGNSA. CDR3 length equals 16 residues. CDR3 sequence (DNA): TGTGCCAGCAGCTTAGCTGGAGGGGCCTGGGACACTGAAGCTTTCTTT. Translation: CASSLAGGAWDTEAFF.

The rearrangement joins TRBV29-1 to TRBJ1-2; 11 nucleotides align to TRBD1. CDR1 and CDR2 (germline): SQVTM, ANQGSEA. Germline trimming cut 6 bases from V and 7 bases from J; bases unmatched to any gene: 7. This CDR3 is built from 13 residues. The CDR3 reads CSVVGTGGGGYTF. As DNA, the CDR3 is TGCAGCGTGGTAGGGACAGGGGGAGGTGGCTACACCTTC.

This clone appeared a single time. This rearrangement joins TRBV10-3 to TRBJ1-5; D gene ambiguous. Trimming took off 0 bases at V and 0 bases at J, with 12 bases between the two ends. The CDR3 has 17 amino acids. Germline lookup yields CDR1 ENHRY and CDR2 SYGVKD. The DNA for the CDR3 is TGTGCCATCAGTGAGTCGGCAAACGTAAATAGCAATCAGCCCCAGCATTTT. Protein product: CAISESANVNSNQPQHF.

The chain links TRBV27 to TRBJ1-5, with D possibly TRBD1 on 5 matching bases. Trimming removed 4 bases from V and 6 bases from J, with 13 bases in between. Per the germline V gene, CDR1 is MNHEY and CDR2 is SMNVEV (reference sequence). There are 14 residues in the CDR3. The CDR3 DNA follows: TGTGCCAGCAGTTACTGGGCCGGGGGTCAGCCCCAGCATTTT. Its protein product is CASSYWAGGQPQHF.

This chain joins TRBV27 and TRBJ1-2, with D possibly TRBD1 on 5 matching bases. CDR1 and CDR2 from the germline V gene are MNHEY and SMNVEV (reference sequence). V shed 0 bases and J shed 3 bases, with 14 bases lying between them. The CDR3 runs to 16 residues. CDR3 sequence (DNA): TGTGCCAGCAGTTTATCCAAGCAGGGAATTCACTATGGCTACACCTTC. Translation gives CASSLSKQGIHYGYTF.

The chain carries TRBV5-1 and TRBJ2-3; D possibly corresponds to TRBD2 (6 bases). The V gene's germline CDR1 is SGHRS and CDR2 YFSETQ. This CDR3 contains 15 residues. The V gene lost 3 bases and the J gene lost 0 bases, with 11 bases spanning the gap. CDR3 in DNA: TGCGCCAGCAGCTGGGCGGGGCGGAGCACAGATACGCAGTATTTT. Translated, it gives CASSWAGRSTDTQYF.

This chain links TRBV27 with TRBJ1-4; a possible D gene is TRBD1 (5 bases). V was pared by 0 bases and J by 8 bases, with 7 bases between. Germline CDR1 reads MNHEY; CDR2 reads SMNVEV (reference sequence). This CDR3 spans 13 amino acids. DNA of the CDR3: TGTGCCAGCAGTTTATCCCGGGGGGAAAAACTGTTTTTT. This codes for CASSLSRGEKLFF.

The chain couples TRBV12-5 to TRBJ1-5; D remains ambiguous. The germline V gene has CDR1 LGHNT and CDR2 FRNRAP. Between the trimmed V and J ends, which lost 2 bases and 4 bases, there was a span of 6 bases. This CDR3 contains 13 residues. CDR3 bases: TGTGCTAGTGGTTTGAACCAGAATCAGCCCCAGCATTTT. This gives the protein CASGLNQNQPQHF.

Only one count was recorded for this clone. This rearrangement joins TRBV18 to TRBJ1-4; perhaps TRBD1 as D (5 bases). The CDR3 is made up of 20 amino acids. From germline, CDR1 is KGHSH and CDR2 LQKENI. V was shortened by 0 bases and J by 8 bases, with 28 bases between the two germline ends. This CDR3 is CASSPPFTGQAGLLIEKLFF. CDR3 nucleotides: TGTGCCAGCTCACCACCGTTCACAGGCCAGGCAGGCCTCCTAATCGAAAAACTGTTTTTT. Full variable domain (outside the CDR3, taken from reference TRBV18 and TRBJ1-4): NAGVMQNPRHLVRRRGQEARLRCSPMKGHSHVYWYRQLPEEGLKFMVYLQKENIIDESGMPKERFSAEFPKEGPSILRIQQVVRGDSAAYFCASSPPFTGQAGLLIEKLFFGSGTQLSVL.